The TCR beta chain under discussion was sequenced for a study of cytomegalovirus exposure and HLA in healthy donors. Study context: Ancestry clustering placed more than 65% of some 400 genotyped donors in the Caucasian-associated cluster. Study-level points and caveats: The study listed 150 to 200 cytomegalovirus-associated TCR beta chains. TCR association rates varied by HLA locus in a later analysis, with DRB1 highest and HLA-C lowest. In a later analysis, V- and J-gene trimming of beta chains associated with a DCLRE1C missense variant, replicated independently.

Both 60 Vbeta primers and 13 Jbeta primers went into the PCR. Only in-frame clones appear in the TCRdb table, and some are missing; sequencing was by immunoSEQ multiplex PCR. The sample lists some 100,000 clones; approximately 75% were seen once. Concerning this clone itself: Its antigen is undetermined.

Germline V lookup: CDR1 SGDLS, CDR2 YYNGEE. The CDR3 sequence is 13 residues long. The junction had 7 bases not matched to a gene; V was cut back by 4 bases and J by 9 bases. The origin of this receptor is a man aged 45-60 years in good health and CMV-seropositive. V gene TRBV9 combines with J gene TRBJ2-1, with 7 bases aligning to TRBD2. The source material was PBMCs. The CDR3 region is CASSPRGRGEQFF. CDR3 DNA: TGTGCCAGCAGCCCCCGTGGGAGGGGTGAGCAGTTCTTC.